The sequence of this TCR beta chain was determined in a study of blood T cell repertoires in COVID-19. Study-wide context: Spain, Italy and the United States supplied samples that represented acute and convalescent COVID-19. The analysed material was cDNA or gDNA that came from T cells, B-cell-depleted T cells, or PBMCs.

This CDR3 contains 15 residues. The germline V gene has CDR1 SGHDT and CDR2 YYEEEE. V gave up 2 bases and J gave up 7 bases; unmatched junction bases: 6. Authors' processing steps: It was from reference gene primer amplification that nucleated cell counts were estimated. Clones were read by immunoSEQ multiplex PCR, and TCRdb kept only the in-frame ones, dropping some. From that table come the V and J calls and clone size; the DNA was used to work out D and trimming. The table includes about 250,000 clones, 80% to 90% detected once. Clinical history as reported by participants underpinned cohort assignment.

The sequence was obtained from a woman aged 30 to 39 who had recovered from COVID-19. Sequencing was done on a sample of PBMCs or T cells enriched from blood (not recorded which). This sequence joins TRBV5-6 and TRBJ2-1; TRBD2 matches at 10 bases. This chain's CDR3 is CASSFRSGRRNEQFF. The CDR3 DNA reads TGTGCCAGCAGCTTCCGTAGCGGGAGGAGGAATGAGCAGTTCTTC.